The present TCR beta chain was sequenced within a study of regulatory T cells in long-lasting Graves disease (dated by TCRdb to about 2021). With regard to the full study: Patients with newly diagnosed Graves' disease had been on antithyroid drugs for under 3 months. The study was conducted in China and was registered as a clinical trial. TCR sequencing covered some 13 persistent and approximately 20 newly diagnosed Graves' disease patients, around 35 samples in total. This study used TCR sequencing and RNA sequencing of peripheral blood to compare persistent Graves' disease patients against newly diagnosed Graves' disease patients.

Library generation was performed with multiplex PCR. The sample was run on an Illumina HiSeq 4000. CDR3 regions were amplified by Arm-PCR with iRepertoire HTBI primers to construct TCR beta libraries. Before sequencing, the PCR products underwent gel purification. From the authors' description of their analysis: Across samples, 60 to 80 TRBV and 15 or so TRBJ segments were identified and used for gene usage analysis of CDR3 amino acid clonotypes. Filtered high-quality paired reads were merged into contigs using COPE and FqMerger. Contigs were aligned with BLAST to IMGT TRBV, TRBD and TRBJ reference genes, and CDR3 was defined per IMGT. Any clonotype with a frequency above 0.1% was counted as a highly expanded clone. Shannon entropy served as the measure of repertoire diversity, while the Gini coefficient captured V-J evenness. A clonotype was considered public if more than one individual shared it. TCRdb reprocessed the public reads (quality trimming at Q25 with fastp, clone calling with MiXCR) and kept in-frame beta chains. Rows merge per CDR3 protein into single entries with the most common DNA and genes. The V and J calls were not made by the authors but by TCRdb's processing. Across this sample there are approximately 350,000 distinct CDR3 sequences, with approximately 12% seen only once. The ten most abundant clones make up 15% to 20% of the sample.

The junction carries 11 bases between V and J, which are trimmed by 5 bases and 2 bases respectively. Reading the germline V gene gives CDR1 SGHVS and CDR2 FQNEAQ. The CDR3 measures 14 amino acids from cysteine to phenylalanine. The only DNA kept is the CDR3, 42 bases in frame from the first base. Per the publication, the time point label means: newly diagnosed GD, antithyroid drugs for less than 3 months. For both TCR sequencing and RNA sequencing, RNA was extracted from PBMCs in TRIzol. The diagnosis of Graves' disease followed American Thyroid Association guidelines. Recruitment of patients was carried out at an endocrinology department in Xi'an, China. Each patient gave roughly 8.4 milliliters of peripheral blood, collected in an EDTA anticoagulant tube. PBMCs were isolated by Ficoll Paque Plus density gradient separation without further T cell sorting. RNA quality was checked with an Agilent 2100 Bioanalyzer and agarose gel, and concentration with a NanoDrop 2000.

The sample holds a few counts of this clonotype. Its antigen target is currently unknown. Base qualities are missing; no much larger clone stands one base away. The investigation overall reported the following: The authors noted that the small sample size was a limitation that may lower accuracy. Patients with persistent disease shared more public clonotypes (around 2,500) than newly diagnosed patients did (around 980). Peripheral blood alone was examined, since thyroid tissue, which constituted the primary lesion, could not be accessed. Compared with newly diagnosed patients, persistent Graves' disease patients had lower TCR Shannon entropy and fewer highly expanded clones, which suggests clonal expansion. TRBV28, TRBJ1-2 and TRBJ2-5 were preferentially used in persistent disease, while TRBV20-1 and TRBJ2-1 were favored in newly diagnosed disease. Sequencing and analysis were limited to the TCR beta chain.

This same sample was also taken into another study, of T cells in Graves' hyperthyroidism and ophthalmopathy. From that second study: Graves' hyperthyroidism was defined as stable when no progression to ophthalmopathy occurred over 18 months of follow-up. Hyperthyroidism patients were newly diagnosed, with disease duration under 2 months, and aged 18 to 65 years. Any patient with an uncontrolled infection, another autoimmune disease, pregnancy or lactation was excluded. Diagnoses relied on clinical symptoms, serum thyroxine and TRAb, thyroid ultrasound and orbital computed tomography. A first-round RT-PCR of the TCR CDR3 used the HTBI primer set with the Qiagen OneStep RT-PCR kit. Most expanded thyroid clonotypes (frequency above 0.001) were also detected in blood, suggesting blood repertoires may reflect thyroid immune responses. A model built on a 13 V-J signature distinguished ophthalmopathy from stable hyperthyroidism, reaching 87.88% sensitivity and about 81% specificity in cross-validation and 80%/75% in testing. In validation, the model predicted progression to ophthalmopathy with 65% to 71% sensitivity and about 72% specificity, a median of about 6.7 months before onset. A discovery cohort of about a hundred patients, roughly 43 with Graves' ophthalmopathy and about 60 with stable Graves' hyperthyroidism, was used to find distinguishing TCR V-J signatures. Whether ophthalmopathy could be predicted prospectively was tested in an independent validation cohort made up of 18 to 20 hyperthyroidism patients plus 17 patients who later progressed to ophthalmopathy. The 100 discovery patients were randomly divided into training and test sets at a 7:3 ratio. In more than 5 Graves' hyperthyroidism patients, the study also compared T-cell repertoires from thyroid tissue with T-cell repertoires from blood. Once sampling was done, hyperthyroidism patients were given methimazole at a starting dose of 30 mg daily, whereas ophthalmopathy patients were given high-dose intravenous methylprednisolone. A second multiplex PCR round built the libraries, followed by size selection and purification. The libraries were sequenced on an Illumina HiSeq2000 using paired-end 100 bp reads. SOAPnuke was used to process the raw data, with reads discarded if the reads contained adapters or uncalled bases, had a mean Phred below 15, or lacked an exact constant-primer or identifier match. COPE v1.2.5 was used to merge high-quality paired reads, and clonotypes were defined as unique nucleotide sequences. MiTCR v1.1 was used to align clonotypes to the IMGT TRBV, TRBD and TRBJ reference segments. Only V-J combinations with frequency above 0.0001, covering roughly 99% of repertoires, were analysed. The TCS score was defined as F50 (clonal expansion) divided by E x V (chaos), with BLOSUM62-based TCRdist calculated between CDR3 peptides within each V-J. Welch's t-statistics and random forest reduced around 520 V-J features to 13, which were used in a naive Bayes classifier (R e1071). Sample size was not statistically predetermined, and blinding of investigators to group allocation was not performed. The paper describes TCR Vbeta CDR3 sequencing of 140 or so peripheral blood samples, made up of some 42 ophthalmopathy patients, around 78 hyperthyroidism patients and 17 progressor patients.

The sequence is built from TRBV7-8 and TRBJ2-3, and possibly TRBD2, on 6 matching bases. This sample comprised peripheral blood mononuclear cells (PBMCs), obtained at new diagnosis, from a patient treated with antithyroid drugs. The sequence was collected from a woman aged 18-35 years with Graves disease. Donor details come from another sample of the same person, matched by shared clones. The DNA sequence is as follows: TGTGCCAGCAGCCCACGGGACTTCACAGATACGCAGTATTTT. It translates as CASSPRDFTDTQYF. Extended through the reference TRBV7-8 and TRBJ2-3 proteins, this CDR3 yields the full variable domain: GAGVSQSPRYKVAKRGQDVALRCDPISGHVSLFWYQQALGQGPEFLTYFQNEAQLDKSGLPSDRFFAERPEGSVSTLKIQRTQQEDSAVYLCASSPRDFTDTQYFGPGTRLTVL.